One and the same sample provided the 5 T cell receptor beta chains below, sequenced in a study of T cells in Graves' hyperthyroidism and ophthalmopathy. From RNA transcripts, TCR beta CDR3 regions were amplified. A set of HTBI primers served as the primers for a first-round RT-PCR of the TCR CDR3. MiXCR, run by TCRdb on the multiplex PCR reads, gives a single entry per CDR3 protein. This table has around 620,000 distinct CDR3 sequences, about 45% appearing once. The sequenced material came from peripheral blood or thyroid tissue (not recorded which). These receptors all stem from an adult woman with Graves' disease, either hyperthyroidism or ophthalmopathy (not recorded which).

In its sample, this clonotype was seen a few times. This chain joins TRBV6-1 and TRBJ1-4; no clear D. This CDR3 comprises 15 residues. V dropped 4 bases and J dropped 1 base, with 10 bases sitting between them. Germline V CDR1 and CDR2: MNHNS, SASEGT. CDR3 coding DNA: TGTGCCAGCAGTGGAAGCGGAGGAACTAATGAAAAACTGTTTTTT. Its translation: CASSGSGGTNEKLFF.

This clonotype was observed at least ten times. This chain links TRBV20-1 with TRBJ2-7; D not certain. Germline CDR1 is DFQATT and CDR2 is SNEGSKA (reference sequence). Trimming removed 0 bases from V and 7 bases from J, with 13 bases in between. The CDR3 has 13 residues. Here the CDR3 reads CSARDRFGGEQYF. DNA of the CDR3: TGCAGTGCTAGAGATCGGTTCGGTGGGGAGCAGTACTTC.

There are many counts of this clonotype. CDR3 residues: CSAPENTEAFF. The CDR3 coding sequence is TGCAGTGCACCCGAGAACACTGAAGCTTTCTTT. The rearrangement uses TRBV20-1 and TRBJ1-1; D gene unclear. Looked up from germline, CDR1 is DFQATT and CDR2 is SNEGSKA (reference sequence). The V end lost 6 bases, the J end lost 1 base, and 6 bases lay between the germline ends. The CDR3 consists of 11 residues.

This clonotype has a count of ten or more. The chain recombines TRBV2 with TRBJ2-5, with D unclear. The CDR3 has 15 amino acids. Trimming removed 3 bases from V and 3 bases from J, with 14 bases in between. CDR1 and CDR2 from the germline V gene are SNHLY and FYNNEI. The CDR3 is CASSDDHGFEETQYF. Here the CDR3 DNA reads TGTGCCAGCAGTGATGACCATGGGTTCGAAGAGACCCAGTACTTC.

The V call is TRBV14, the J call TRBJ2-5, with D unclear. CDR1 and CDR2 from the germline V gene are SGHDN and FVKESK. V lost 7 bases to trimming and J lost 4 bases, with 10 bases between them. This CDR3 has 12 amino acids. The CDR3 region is CASNFTAETQYF. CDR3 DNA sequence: TGTGCCAGCAACTTTACAGCAGAGACCCAGTACTTC.